This T cell receptor beta chain was profiled in a study of blood T cells in healthy people across ages. With a J-beta primer mix and a sample-barcoded 5' primer, a second PCR ran about 7 to 12 cycles. TCRdb ran MiXCR on the 5' RACE reads and lists one entry per CDR3 protein. The data hold approximately 900,000 distinct CDR3 sequences, with roughly 48% observed a single time. A note on this clonotype: Antigen unknown.

Study-wide points: PBMCs were not sorted, which prevented a conclusive comparison of naive versus antigen-experienced cells. Older individuals had lower TCR beta diversity per million T cells (the decline was roughly linear).

This clonotype was sampled from a man under 40 in good health. The sample taken for sequencing was blood.

CDR3 in amino acids: CASSILGQGYEQYF. CDR3 DNA: TGTGCCAGCAGCATTCTGGGACAGGGCTACGAGCAGTACTTC. V usage is TRBV7-2 and J usage is TRBJ2-4; 9 bases line up with TRBD1. The J call may not be correct, given that the DNA end is closer to TRBJ2-7. The CDR3 has 14 residues. Germline V lookup: CDR1 SGHTA, CDR2 FQGNSA.